Given below is one T cell receptor (beta chain) in context. Its antigen specificity is not known. No base quality information exists; no much larger clone differs at one position. The immunoSEQ Assay, a bias-controlled multiplex PCR, was used to amplify TCRbeta CDR3 regions from genomic DNA. On the authors' methods: Nucleated cell counts per sample were estimated from amplification of reference gene primers within the assay. Sequence reads were collapsed and filtered to measure the absolute abundance of every unique TCRbeta CDR3 rearrangement. For each sample, productive Simpson clonality was calculated by taking the square root of Simpson's diversity index across productive rearrangements. Here the immuneACCESS table is served through TCRdb, limited to in-frame sequences with V and J called. Missing clones are a known gap in these copies; in checked studies unresolved V genes cover under half, and the rest lacks a known reason. V and J calls and clone size are given by that table; D and trimming were obtained from the DNA. The sample contains 75,000 to 90,000 clones, around four fifths of them found a single time. The top ten constitute more than 35% of the sample.

One collaborating source in Seattle enrolled patients while the patients were actively infected and followed the patients over time throughout the course of disease. Collaborating institutions collected whole blood in K2EDTA tubes following their own protocols. For TCRbeta analysis, collaborator samples were shipped as frozen whole blood, as isolated PBMCs, or as DNA extracted from either sample type. The CDR3 contains 14 residues, cysteine and phenylalanine counted. Of the read, only the CDR3 DNA is kept; its 42 bases are in frame from base 1. V trim: 4 bases; J trim: 3 bases; unmatched bases: 3. The germline V gene sets CDR1 to SGHRS and CDR2 to YFSETQ. The sample is drawn from a study of blood T cell repertoires in COVID-19 (dated by TCRdb to 2018 to 2021). At the level of the whole study: Samples covering the acute and convalescent phases of COVID-19 were provided by collaborators in the United States, Italy and Spain. The prospective study material was composed of cDNA or gDNA derived from T cells, B-cell-depleted T cells, or PBMCs. Deeply sampled blood TCRbeta repertoires from subjects exposed to, actively infected with, or recovered from COVID-19 were included in the dataset. A freely available public database, intended as a resource for researchers studying the immune response to SARS-CoV-2, is where the repertoires were released. The samples were drawn from two sources: the first 160 participants of the ongoing ImmuneRACE study, and approximately 1,300 subjects contributed by 6 global collaborators. A de-identified subject ID, COVID-19 status, age in years and sex were almost always included in the sample metadata. Where HLA class I and class II types were available, the types were taken from metadata supplied by the sample provider, not from assay-based typing.

Findings and caveats that apply to the study as a whole: The quantity of clinical and demographic metadata differed by source and by participant and was supplied without curation.

Sequencing was done on a sample of peripheral blood. The origin of this receptor is a man aged 55 to 70 with COVID-19, enrolled during active disease. The sequence links TRBV5-1 to TRBJ1-4, with 7 bases aligning to TRBD1. The DNA is as follows: TGCGCCAGCAGCCATCAGGGGGCTAATGAAAAACTGTTTTTT. It codes for CASSHQGANEKLFF.